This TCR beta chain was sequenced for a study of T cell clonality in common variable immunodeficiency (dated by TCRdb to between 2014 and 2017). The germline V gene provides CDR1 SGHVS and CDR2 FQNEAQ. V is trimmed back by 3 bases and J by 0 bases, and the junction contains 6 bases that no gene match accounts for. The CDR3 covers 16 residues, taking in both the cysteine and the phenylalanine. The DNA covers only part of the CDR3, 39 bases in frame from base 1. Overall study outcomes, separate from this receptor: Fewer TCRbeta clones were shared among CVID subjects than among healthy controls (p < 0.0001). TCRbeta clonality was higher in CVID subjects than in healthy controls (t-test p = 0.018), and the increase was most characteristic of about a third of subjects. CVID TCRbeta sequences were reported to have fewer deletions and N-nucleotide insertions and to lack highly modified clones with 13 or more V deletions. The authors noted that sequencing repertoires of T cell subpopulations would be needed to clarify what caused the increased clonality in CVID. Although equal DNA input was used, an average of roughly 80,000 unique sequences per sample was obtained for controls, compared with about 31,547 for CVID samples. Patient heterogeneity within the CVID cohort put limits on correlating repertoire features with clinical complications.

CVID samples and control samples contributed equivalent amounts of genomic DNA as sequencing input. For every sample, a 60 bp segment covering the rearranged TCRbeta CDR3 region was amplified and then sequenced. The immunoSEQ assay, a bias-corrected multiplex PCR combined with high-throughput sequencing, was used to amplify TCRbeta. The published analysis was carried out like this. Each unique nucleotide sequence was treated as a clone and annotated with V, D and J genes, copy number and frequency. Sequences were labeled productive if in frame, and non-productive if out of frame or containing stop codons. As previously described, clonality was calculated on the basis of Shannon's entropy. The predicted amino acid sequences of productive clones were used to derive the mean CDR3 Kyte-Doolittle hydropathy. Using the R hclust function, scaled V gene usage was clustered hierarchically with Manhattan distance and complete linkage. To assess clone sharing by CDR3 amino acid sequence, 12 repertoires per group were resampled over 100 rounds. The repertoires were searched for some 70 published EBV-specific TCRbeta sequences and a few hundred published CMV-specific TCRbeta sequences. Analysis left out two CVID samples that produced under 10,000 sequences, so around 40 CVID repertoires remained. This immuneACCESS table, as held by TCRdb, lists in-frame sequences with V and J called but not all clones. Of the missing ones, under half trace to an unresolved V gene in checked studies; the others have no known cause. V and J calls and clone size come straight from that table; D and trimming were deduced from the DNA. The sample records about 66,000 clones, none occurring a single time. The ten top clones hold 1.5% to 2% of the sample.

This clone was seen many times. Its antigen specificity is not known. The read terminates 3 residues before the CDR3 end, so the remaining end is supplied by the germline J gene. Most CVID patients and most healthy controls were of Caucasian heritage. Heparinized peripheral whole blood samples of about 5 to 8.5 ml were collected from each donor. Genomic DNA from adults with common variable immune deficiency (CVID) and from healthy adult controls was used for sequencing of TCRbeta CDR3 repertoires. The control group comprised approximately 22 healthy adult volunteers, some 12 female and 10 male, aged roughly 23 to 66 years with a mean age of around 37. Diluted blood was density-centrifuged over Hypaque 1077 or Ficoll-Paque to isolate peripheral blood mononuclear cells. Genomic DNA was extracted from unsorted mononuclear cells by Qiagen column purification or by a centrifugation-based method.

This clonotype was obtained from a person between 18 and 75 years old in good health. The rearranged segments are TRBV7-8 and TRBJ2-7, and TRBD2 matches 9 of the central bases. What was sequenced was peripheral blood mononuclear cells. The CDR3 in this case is CASSLTLAGASYEQYF. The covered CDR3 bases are TGTGCCAGCAGCTTGACTTTAGCGGGGGCCTCCTACGAG.